This T cell receptor beta chain was retrieved from a study of T cells in Graves' hyperthyroidism and ophthalmopathy. This clonotype was recorded many times. V was pared by 0 bases and J by 4 bases, with 16 bases between. This CDR3 spans 17 amino acids. Germline CDR1 LGHDT, CDR2 YNNKEL (reference sequence). Regions amplified from RNA transcripts were the TCR beta CDR3 regions. First-round RT-PCR of the TCR CDR3 relied on the HTBI primer set. TCRdb itself ran the multiplex PCR reads through MiXCR, one entry per CDR3 protein. This sample has about 420,000 distinct CDR3 sequences, with approximately 14% found just once.

The source material was blood. The rearrangement uses TRBV3-1 and TRBJ2-1, with D tentatively TRBD2 (6 bases). The source is a woman between 18 and 30 years old with Graves' hyperthyroidism. The CDR3, as DNA: TGTGCCAGCAGCCAAGACTGGGGACTCGGACCATACAATGAGCAGTTCTTC. Residues: CASSQDWGLGPYNEQFF.